This is a list of T cell receptor beta chains from one sample in a study of spatial heterogeneity in lung cancer. TCRdb re-derived calls from the 5' RACE reads in MiXCR, one entry per CDR3 protein. The repertoire includes about 120,000 distinct CDR3 sequences, approximately 12% of them detected once, and approximately 16% sits in the top ten. The source material was PBMCs, sampled at follow-up. These receptors originate from a male donor with early-stage non-small cell lung cancer. The CDR3 runs from the conserved cysteine through the conserved F or W. The D gene is left open where the match is weak. Clone size is shown for a subset of rows, as once, few, many or a class of expanded clone.

J,D,size,V,DNA,CDR3
TRBJ1-4,.,many,TRBV20-1,TGCAGTGCAGGGGGGACCGGGAACGAAAAACTGTTTTTT,CSAGGTGNEKLFF
TRBJ1-2,.,few,TRBV11-1,TGTGCCAGCAGCGAGGAGAGCTATGGCTACACCTTC,CASSEESYGYTF
TRBJ2-7,TRBD1,many,TRBV29-1,TGCAGCGCCCGAACTCGTAACAGGGGGCATACGGAGCAGTACTTC,CSARTRNRGHTEQYF
TRBJ2-3,.,few,TRBV7-2,TGTGCCAGCAGCCTGAGCCGCAATACGCAGTATTTT,CASSLSRNTQYF
TRBJ1-2,.,many,TRBV29-1,TGCAGCGTTGGGGATGGTGGCTACACCTTC,CSVGDGGYTF
TRBJ2-7,.,few,TRBV7-9,TGTGCCAGCAGCTTAGTCGGCAGGTCCTACGAGCAGTACTTC,CASSLVGRSYEQYF
TRBJ1-2,TRBD1,many,TRBV29-1,TGCAGCGTTGTACCGGGACAGCCCTATGGCTACACCTTC,CSVVPGQPYGYTF
TRBJ1-1,.,many,TRBV28,TGTGCCAGCAGCCCCGAATGGAGGACTGAAGCTTTCTTT,CASSPEWRTEAFF
TRBJ2-7,.,.,TRBV28,TGTGCCAGCATTGCCGGAGGGGGCGTTTACGAGCAGTACTTC,CASIAGGGVYEQYF
TRBJ2-2,.,.,TRBV6-2/TRBV6-3,TGTGCCAGCAGGTACCCGGGGAGGCCCGGGGAGCTGTTTTTT,CASRYPGRPGELFF
TRBJ2-2,.,many,TRBV7-2,TGTGCCAGCAGCTTAGCGCAAGGGAGGAGGGCCGGGGAGCTGTTTTTT,CASSLAQGRRAGELFF
TRBJ1-4,.,.,TRBV2,TGTGCCAGCGGTCCGGGAGAAAAACTGTTTTTT,CASGPGEKLFF
TRBJ1-5,TRBD1,few,TRBV10-2,TGCGCCAGCAGTGATGACAGGGGGCCCCAGCCCCAGCATTTT,CASSDDRGPQPQHF
TRBJ1-6,TRBD1,many,TRBV9,TGTGCCAGCAGCGGGGGACAGGGCCAGAATTCACCCCTCCACTTT,CASSGGQGQNSPLHF
TRBJ1-5,.,few,TRBV7-8,TGTGCCAGCAGCCCGACCCGGTGGGCAGGGGTCGATAGCAATCAGCCCCAGCATTTT,CASSPTRWAGVDSNQPQHF
TRBJ2-5,.,many,TRBV20-1,TGCAGTGCTAGCCTGAGGTCGACCCAGTACTTC,CSASLRSTQYF
TRBJ2-5,.,many,TRBV4-2,TGTGCCAGCAGCCAAGTGGAGGTCCAAGAGACCCAGTACTTC,CASSQVEVQETQYF
TRBJ2-7,.,.,TRBV5-4,TGTGCCAGCAGCGACCTTTCTCACCGCTACGAGCAGTACTTC,CASSDLSHRYEQYF
TRBJ1-6,.,many,TRBV25-1,TGTGCCAGCAGTGGAGGGGCGTATAATTCACCCCTCCACTTT,CASSGGAYNSPLHF
TRBJ1-1,.,.,TRBV7-2,TGTGCCAGCAGCTTTGGGACCACTGAAGCTTTCTTT,CASSFGTTEAFF
TRBJ2-6,.,.,TRBV4-1,TGCGCCAGCAGCCAGGAGAGGACAGGGACTAGGGGGGCCAACGTCCTGACTTTC,CASSQERTGTRGANVLTF
TRBJ1-6,.,few,TRBV30,TGTGCCTGGAGTGTACAAGGGCCATATAATTCACCCCTCCACTTT,CAWSVQGPYNSPLHF
TRBJ1-2,.,many,TRBV6-6,TGTGCCAGCCGACAGGATAACTATGGCTACACCTTC,CASRQDNYGYTF
TRBJ1-6,.,many,TRBV4-1,TGCGCCAGCAGCCAAGACCACCAGAATTCACCCCTCCACTTT,CASSQDHQNSPLHF
TRBJ1-1,TRBD1,few,TRBV7-6,TGTGCCAGCAGCCCCCAGGGGGTGAACACTGAAGCTTTCTTT,CASSPQGVNTEAFF
TRBJ2-5,TRBD2,.,TRBV4-2,TGTGCCAGCAGCCAAGAAGGACTAGCGGGGGGTTACCAAGAGACCCAGTACTTC,CASSQEGLAGGYQETQYF
TRBJ2-6,.,few,TRBV20-1,TGCAGTGCTAGTCCTAGGGGGGGGCGCTGGGCCAACGTCCTGACTTTC,CSASPRGGRWANVLTF
TRBJ2-2,.,few,TRBV6-2/TRBV6-3,TGTGCCAGCCATAGATCGGCCGGGGAGCTGTTTTTT,CASHRSAGELFF
TRBJ2-1,.,many,TRBV6-2/TRBV6-3,TGTGCCAGCAGTTATGGGAATGAGCAGTTCTTC,CASSYGNEQFF